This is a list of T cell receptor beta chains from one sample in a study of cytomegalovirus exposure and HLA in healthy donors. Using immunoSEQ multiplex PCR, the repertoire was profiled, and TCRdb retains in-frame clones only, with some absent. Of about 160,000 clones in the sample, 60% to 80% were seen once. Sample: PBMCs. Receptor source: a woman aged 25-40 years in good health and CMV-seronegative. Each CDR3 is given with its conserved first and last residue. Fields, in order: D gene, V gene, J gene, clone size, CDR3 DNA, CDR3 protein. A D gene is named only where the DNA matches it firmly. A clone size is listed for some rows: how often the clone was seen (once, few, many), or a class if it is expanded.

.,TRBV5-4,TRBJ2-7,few,TGTGCCAGCAGCAGGGGGGGAACTGGGACGGGCGAGCAGTACTTC,CASSRGGTGTGEQYF
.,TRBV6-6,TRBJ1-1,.,TGTGCCGGGGGGGAGGGGGATTGGACTGAAGCTTTCTTT,CAGGEGDWTEAFF
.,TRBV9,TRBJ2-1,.,TGTGCCAGCAGCGCGGAGGGAATCGGCTACAATGAGCAGTTCTTC,CASSAEGIGYNEQFF
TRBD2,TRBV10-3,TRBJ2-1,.,TGTGCCAGCCGTGGGGAGGGGCGCGGGGAGTTCTTC,CASRGEGRGEFF
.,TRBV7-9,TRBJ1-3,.,TGTGCCAGCAGCCGGTCTGGAAACACCATATATTTT,CASSRSGNTIYF
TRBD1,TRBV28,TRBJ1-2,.,TGTGCCACGACAGGGGATGACTATGGCTACACCTTC,CATTGDDYGYTF
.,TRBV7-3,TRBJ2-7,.,TGTGCCAGCAGCTTAGCGGTAGCGGTCTCATCCTACGAGCAGTACTTC,CASSLAVAVSSYEQYF
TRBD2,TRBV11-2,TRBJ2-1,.,TGTGCCAGCAGCTTAGTCTGGCGGGGGGTCAATGAGCAGTTCTTC,CASSLVWRGVNEQFF
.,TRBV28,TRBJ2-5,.,TGTGCCAGCAGTCTTACTTGGTACCAAGAGACCCAGTACTTC,CASSLTWYQETQYF
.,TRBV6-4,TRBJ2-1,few,TGTGCCAGCAGTGTGGTGACAGGCTCCTACAATGAGCAGTTCTTC,CASSVVTGSYNEQFF
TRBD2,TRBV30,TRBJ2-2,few,TGTGCCTGGACCGGGGGGTGGACCGGGGAGCTGTTTTTT,CAWTGGWTGELFF
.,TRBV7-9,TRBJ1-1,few,TGTGCCAGCAGCCTACAGGGAATTGAAGCTTTCTTT,CASSLQGIEAFF
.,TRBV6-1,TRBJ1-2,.,TGTGCCAGCATGGAAGGGAGTGGCTACACCTTC,CASMEGSGYTF
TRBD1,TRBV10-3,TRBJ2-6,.,TGTGCCATCAGTGAGTCATGGCCCGTGTCAGGACAGGGGATGATTCCTGGGGCCAACGTCCTGACTTTC,CAISESWPVSGQGMIPGANVLTF
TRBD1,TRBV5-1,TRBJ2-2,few,TGCGCCAGCAGCTTGGGCGTCCGGACAGGCTTCCCCGGGGAGCTGTTTTTT,CASSLGVRTGFPGELFF
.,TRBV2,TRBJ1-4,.,TGTGCCAGCAGTGGATTCACAGGCAATAATGAAAAACTGTTTTTT,CASSGFTGNNEKLFF
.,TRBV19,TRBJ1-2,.,TGTGCCAGTAGTGCCGGGGGTCTCGGCGGCTACACCTTC,CASSAGGLGGYTF
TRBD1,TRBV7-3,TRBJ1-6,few,TGTGCCAGCAGCTCACAGGGGAGGAATTCACCCCTCCACTTT,CASSSQGRNSPLHF
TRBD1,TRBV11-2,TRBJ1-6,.,TGTGCCAGCAGCTTAGAGGACAGGACCGGTTCACCCCTCCACTTT,CASSLEDRTGSPLHF
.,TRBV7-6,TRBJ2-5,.,TGTGCCAGCAGCTTGGCCCCTCAAGAGACCCAGTACTTC,CASSLAPQETQYF
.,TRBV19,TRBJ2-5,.,TGTGCCAGTAGTATAGGTGGGCAGCAAGAGACCCAGTACTTC,CASSIGGQQETQYF
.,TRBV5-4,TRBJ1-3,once,TGTGCCAGCAGCGGATCTGGGCTTGGGTTGGGAAACACCATATATTTT,CASSGSGLGLGNTIYF
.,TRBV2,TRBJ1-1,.,TGTGCCAGCAGGGCCAGGGGCACTACTGAAGCTTTCTTT,CASRARGTTEAFF
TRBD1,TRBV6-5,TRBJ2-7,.,TGTGCCAGCTCTACGGGACAGGGGGAGAAGTACTTC,CASSTGQGEKYF
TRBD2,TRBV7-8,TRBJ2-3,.,TGTGCCAGCAGCTCTGGGACTAGCGGCACAGATACGCAGTATTTT,CASSSGTSGTDTQYF
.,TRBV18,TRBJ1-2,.,TGTGCCAGCTCCGGGGGGTCAAACTATGGCTACACCTTC,CASSGGSNYGYTF
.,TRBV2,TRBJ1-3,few,TGTGCCAGCAGTGAAGCGCTAGACTCTGGAAACACCATATATTTT,CASSEALDSGNTIYF
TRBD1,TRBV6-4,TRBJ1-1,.,TGTGCCAGCAGAGGCACAGGGGGACGTGAAGCTTTCTTT,CASRGTGGREAFF
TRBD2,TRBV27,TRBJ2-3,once,TGTGCCAGCGCGGGGCGGGGGGGCCCTACAGATACGCAGTATTTT,CASAGRGGPTDTQYF
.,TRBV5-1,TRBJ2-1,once,TGCGCCAGCAGCTTGGGTTGGACTGATAATGAGCAGTTCTTC,CASSLGWTDNEQFF
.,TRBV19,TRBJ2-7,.,TGTGCCAGTAGTATTGGGGCAACTGCTACCTACGAGCAGTACTTC,CASSIGATATYEQYF
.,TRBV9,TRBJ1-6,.,TGTGCCAGCAGCCCGGGACACCAAGGAGGTTCACCCCTCCACTTT,CASSPGHQGGSPLHF
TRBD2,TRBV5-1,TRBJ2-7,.,TGCGCCAGCAGCCCACTACCGAGCGGGATCTACGAGCAGTACTTC,CASSPLPSGIYEQYF
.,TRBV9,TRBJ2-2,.,TGTGCCAGCAGCCTCCACCAGGGAAACACCGGGGAGCTGTTTTTT,CASSLHQGNTGELFF
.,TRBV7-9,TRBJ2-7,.,TGTGCCAGCAGCTTAGCACGAGGCAACGAGCAGTACTTC,CASSLARGNEQYF
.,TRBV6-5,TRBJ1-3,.,TGTGCCAGCAGTGGGGCTTCAGCAGGAAACACCATATATTTT,CASSGASAGNTIYF
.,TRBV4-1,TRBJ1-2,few,TGCGCCAGCAGCGCCGACTGGGGGGTCTATGGCTACACCTTC,CASSADWGVYGYTF
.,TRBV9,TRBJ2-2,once,TGTGCCAGCAGCGTAGACGCGCGAGTAACCGGGGAGCTGTTTTTT,CASSVDARVTGELFF
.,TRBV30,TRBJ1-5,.,TGTGCCTGGAGTGTCGGACAGCGCAATCAGCCCCAGCATTTT,CAWSVGQRNQPQHF
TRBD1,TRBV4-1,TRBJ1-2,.,TGCGCCAGCAGCCATCCAACCGAGGGGACAGGGGTCGCATCTGGCTATGGCTACACCTTC,CASSHPTEGTGVASGYGYTF
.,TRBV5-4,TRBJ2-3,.,TGTGCCAGCAGCTTTGGGGCTGGTCCAGATACGCAGTATTTT,CASSFGAGPDTQYF
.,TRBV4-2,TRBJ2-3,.,TGTGCCAGCAGCCAAGACGGGGGAACGCAGTATTTT,CASSQDGGTQYF
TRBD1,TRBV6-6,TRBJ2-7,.,TGTGCCAGCACCAGCAGGGGGAGCTCCTACGAGCAGTACTTC,CASTSRGSSYEQYF
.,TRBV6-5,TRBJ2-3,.,TGTGCCACCCGAACCACTAGCACAGATACGCAGTATTTT,CATRTTSTDTQYF
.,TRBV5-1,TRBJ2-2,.,TGCGCCAGCAGCTTGAGTACGGCCGGGGAGCTGTTTTTT,CASSLSTAGELFF